Below, 27 T cell receptor beta chains from the same sample are listed, as sequenced in a study of blood T cell repertoires in COVID-19. Clones were sequenced by immunoSEQ multiplex PCR, and TCRdb holds only the in-frame ones, with some missing. The table shows roughly 240,000 clones, with about 88% occurring only once. The sequenced sample was peripheral blood. Receptors originate from a man in his late teens or twenties with active or convalescent COVID-19.

The chain links TRBV27 to TRBJ2-5; 12 bases line up with TRBD1. Per germline, CDR1 MNHEY and CDR2 SMNVEV (reference sequence). The CDR3 has 14 amino acids. With V trimmed by 6 bases and J by 6 bases, 5 bases remained unmatched. The CDR3 loop reads CASSWGQGAQTQYF. The CDR3 DNA follows: TGTGCCAGCAGCTGGGGACAGGGGGCACAGACCCAGTACTTC.

The chain couples TRBV19 to TRBJ1-3; D is perhaps TRBD1 (5 bases). This CDR3 contains 14 residues. Germline V lookup: CDR1 LNHDA, CDR2 SQIVND (reference sequence). V was shortened by 5 bases and J by 0 bases, with 8 bases between the two germline ends. DNA for the CDR3: TGTGCCAGTAGTGGGGCTAGCTCTGGAAACACCATATATTTT. This encodes CASSGASSGNTIYF.

This clone was counted a single time. This chain joins TRBV7-3 and TRBJ2-4; tentative D call: TRBD1 (5 bases). Trimming left V 5 bases short and J 9 bases short, with 8 bases between. CDR1 is SGHTA and CDR2 is FQGTGA in the germline V gene. The CDR3 spans 11 residues. CDR3 loop: CASSQGGIQYF. In DNA, the CDR3 is TGTGCCAGCAGCCAGGGTGGCATTCAGTACTTC.

This chain connects TRBV6-5 to TRBJ1-5; D not certain. Germline CDR1 is MNHEY and CDR2 is SVGAGI. There are 15 residues in the CDR3. V was shortened by 6 bases and J by 0 bases, with 12 bases between the two germline ends. The CDR3 is CASSLTSYSNQPQHF. In nucleotides, the CDR3 is TGTGCCAGCAGCCTAACTAGTTATAGCAATCAGCCCCAGCATTTT.

The rearrangement uses TRBV6-6 and TRBJ2-7; 9 positions match TRBD1. The CDR3 has 15 residues. Germline lookup yields CDR1 MNHNY and CDR2 SVGAGI (reference sequence). Trimming removed 5 bases from V and 5 bases from J; junction bases left unmatched: 10. CDR3 loop: CASSTTGTGTHEQYF. CDR3 bases: TGTGCCAGCAGTACGACCGGGACAGGGACCCACGAGCAGTACTTC.

This clone came up a few times. The rearrangement uses TRBV12-3 or TRBV12-4 and TRBJ2-7, with a tentative D call TRBD2 (6 bases). With 8 bases removed from V and 3 bases from J, the gap between germline ends came to 14 bases. CDR3 length: 13 amino acids. The DNA for the CDR3 is TGTGCCAGCCGGTTGGGGCGGGACTACGAGCAGTACTTC. Protein product: CASRLGRDYEQYF.

V gene TRBV19 combines with J gene TRBJ1-6; TRBD1 matches at 9 bases. Germline V lookup: CDR1 LNHDA, CDR2 SQIVND (reference sequence). The CDR3 totals 12 residues. V dropped 5 bases and J dropped 14; count of bases not matched to a gene: 4. DNA of the CDR3: TGTGCCAGTAGTCCGGGACAGGGAACCCTCCACTTT. As protein: CASSPGQGTLHF. The complete variable domain, with remaining parts taken from reference TRBV19 and TRBJ1-6, reads DGGITQSPKYLFRKEGQNVTLSCEQNLNHDAMYWYRQDPGQGLRLIYYSQIVNDFQKGDIAEGYSVSREKKESFPLTVTSAQKNPTAFYLCASSPGQGTLHFGNGTRLTVT.

The chain recombines TRBV7-2 with TRBJ1-3; 7 positions agree with TRBD1. J lost 8 bases, V lost 0 bases, and 4 bases had no gene match. The length of the CDR3 is 14 residues. Germline V gene lookup returns CDR1 SGHTA and CDR2 FQGNSA. The CDR3 DNA reads as TGTGCCAGCAGCTTAGCAGGGGGCACAGACACCATATATTTT. Translating it yields CASSLAGGTDTIYF. Looking up the rest from reference TRBV7-2 and TRBJ1-3 gives the full variable domain: GAGVSQSPSNKVTEKGKDVELRCDPISGHTALYWYRQSLGQGLEFLIYFQGNSAPDKSGLPSDRFSAERTGGSVSTLTIQRTQQEDSAVYLCASSLAGGTDTIYFGEGSWLTVV.

The chain recombines TRBV11-3 with TRBJ2-7; 9 nucleotides match TRBD2. The CDR3 covers 15 residues. The V gene end was trimmed by 4 bases and the J gene end by 3 bases; junction bases not matched to a gene: 7. From germline, CDR1 is SGHNT and CDR2 YENEEA. CDR3 sequence (DNA): TGTGCCAGCAGCTACACACTAGCGGGCAACTACGAGCAGTACTTC. This codes for CASSYTLAGNYEQYF. Drawing the rest from reference TRBV11-3 and TRBJ2-7, the complete variable domain is EAGVVQSPRYKIIEKKQPVAFWCNPISGHNTLYWYLQNLGQGPELLIRYENEEAVDDSQLPKDRFSAERLKGVDSTLKIQPAELGDSAVYLCASSYTLAGNYEQYFGPGTRLTVT.

The rearrangement links TRBV2 to TRBJ2-3, with unresolved D. V was clipped by 8 bases and J by 2 bases, with 17 bases between them. Germline CDR1 and CDR2: SNHLY and FYNNEI. The length of the CDR3 is 15 residues. The CDR3 sequence: CASPISNEFTDTQYF. The CDR3 region has the DNA TGTGCCAGCCCGATCAGTAACGAATTCACAGATACGCAGTATTTT. Filled out from reference TRBV2 and TRBJ2-3, the complete variable domain reads EPEVTQTPSHQVTQMGQEVILRCVPISNHLYFYWYRQILGQKVEFLVSFYNNEISEKSEIFDDQFSVERPDGSNFTLKIRSTKLEDSAMYFCASPISNEFTDTQYFGPGTRLTVL.

A remark on this clone: One junction end does not reproduce the germline sequence, and a read error may be involved. The chain uses TRBV6-1 and TRBJ2-2; D remains unclear. CDR1 and CDR2 (germline): MNHNS, SASEGT. The CDR3 sequence is 16 residues long. The CDR3 sequence is CASSESEWLDTGELFF. The CDR3 DNA is TGTGCCAGCAGTGAAAGTGAGTGGTTAGACACCGGTGAGCTGTTTTTT.

The CDR3 nucleotides are TGTGCCTGGAGTCGGCAGGCGAGTCAGCCCCAGCATTTT. Amino acids: CAWSRQASQPQHF. The chain employs TRBV30 and TRBJ1-5; D is undetermined. Trimming took off 2 bases at V and 6 bases at J, with 11 bases between the two ends. Germline CDR1 reads GTSNPN; CDR2 reads SVGIG (reference sequence). The CDR3 covers 13 residues.

The chain has TRBV19 and TRBJ1-2, with a weak D call TRBD1 (6 bases). Germline CDR1 reads LNHDA; CDR2 reads SQIVND (reference sequence). V dropped 0 bases and J dropped 10 bases, with 15 bases sitting between them. This CDR3 is 14 amino acids long. The CDR3 protein is CASSIDKTGSTYTF. The CDR3 region has the DNA TGTGCCAGTAGTATAGATAAGACAGGTTCCACCTACACCTTC.

This chain links TRBV27 with TRBJ1-3; TRBD1 matches 9 bases. In germline, CDR1 is MNHEY, CDR2 SMNVEV (reference sequence). The trim removed 6 bases at V and 4 bases at J, leaving 7 bases unmatched. CDR3 length: 15 amino acids. The CDR3 sequence is CASRADRGDGNTIYF. In DNA form, the CDR3 reads TGTGCCAGCAGAGCAGACAGGGGGGACGGAAACACCATATATTTT.

V gene TRBV7-2 combines with J gene TRBJ2-5, with TRBD2 identical over 13 bases. Trimming removed 5 bases from V and 5 bases from J; junction bases left unmatched: 11. Germline V gives CDR1 SGHTA, CDR2 FQGNSA. This CDR3 contains 17 residues. CDR3 residues: CASSLPGLAGLGETQYF. CDR3 DNA sequence: TGTGCCAGCAGCCTTCCGGGACTAGCGGGACTTGGGGAGACCCAGTACTTC.

The CDR3 nucleotides are TGTGCCAGCAGCCAGTCGGACTACGAGGGCTACACCTTC. Amino acids: CASSQSDYEGYTF. The J gene is TRBJ1-2, the V gene TRBV9; D uncertain. Germline loops: CDR1 SGDLS, CDR2 YYNGEE. V was pared by 4 bases and J by 8 bases, with 15 bases between. The length of the CDR3 is 13 residues. The full variable domain, rest sourced from reference TRBV9 and TRBJ1-2, is DSGVTQTPKHLITATGQRVTLRCSPRSGDLSVYWYQQSLDQGLQFLIQYYNGEERAKGNILERFSAQQFPDLHSELNLSSLELGDSALYFCASSQSDYEGYTFGSGTRLTVV.

The CDR3 reads CAAGRGGAPIYNEQFF. The CDR3 DNA sequence: TGTGCTGCGGGACGGGGGGGCGCTCCGATCTACAATGAGCAGTTCTTC. The chain couples TRBV5-4 to TRBJ2-1; 8 bases are a match to TRBD2. The CDR3 consists of 16 residues. Germline lookup yields CDR1 SGHNT and CDR2 YYREEE (reference sequence).

The CDR3 DNA reads as TGTGCCAGCAGTACGGGACAGGGCTCAACTAATGAAAAACTGTTTTTT. This gives the protein CASSTGQGSTNEKLFF. The chain carries TRBV28 and TRBJ1-4, with 9 nucleotides matching TRBD1. Germline V gives CDR1 MDHEN, CDR2 SYDVKM. The CDR3 sequence is 16 residues long. Unmatched junction bases numbered 4, after V lost 5 bases and J lost 0 bases.

This clone showed up just once. V is TRBV12-3 or TRBV12-4 and J is TRBJ1-6, with unresolved D. The V end lost 2 bases, the J end lost 7 bases, and 6 bases lay between the germline ends. CDR3 size: 13 residues. CDR3 DNA sequence: TGTGCCAGCAGTTTAAACCGGAATTCACCCCTCCACTTT. Protein product: CASSLNRNSPLHF.

The rearrangement joins TRBV5-3 to TRBJ1-4; possibly TRBD1 for D (5 bases). TRBV5-3 is reported as an ORF; its role is uncertain. The CDR3 runs to 12 residues. V gave up 5 bases and J gave up 8 bases, with 10 bases separating them. CDR3 DNA: TGTGCCAGAAGTGGCAGGGCGGAAAAACTGTTTTTT. This gives the protein CARSGRAEKLFF.

The V call is TRBV5-1, the J call TRBJ1-5; 7 bases are shared with TRBD1. This CDR3 spans 14 amino acids. CDR1 is SGHRS and CDR2 is YFSETQ in the germline V gene. With V trimmed by 3 bases and J by 7 bases, 7 bases remained unmatched. CDR3 amino acids: CASSSGQPDQPQHF. The CDR3 coding sequence is TGCGCCAGCAGCTCGGGACAGCCTGACCAGCCCCAGCATTTT.

The chain couples TRBV5-1 to TRBJ2-3; 10 positions match TRBD2. The germline V gene has CDR1 SGHRS and CDR2 YFSETQ. V lost 0 bases to trimming and J lost 4 bases; unmatched junction nucleotides: 11. The CDR3 consists of 18 residues. CDR3 sequence: CASSLEASGGPGADTQYF. The CDR3 DNA reads as TGCGCCAGCAGCTTGGAGGCTAGCGGGGGCCCCGGGGCAGATACGCAGTATTTT.

The chain combines TRBV30 with TRBJ1-4; 7 bases are a match to TRBD1. After removal of 2 bases from V and 8 bases from J, the junction contained 11 bases not matched to a gene. CDR3 length: 15 amino acids. Germline V gives CDR1 GTSNPN, CDR2 SVGIG (reference sequence). CDR3 amino acids: CAWSKSGQLREKLFF. DNA of the CDR3: TGTGCCTGGAGTAAGTCGGGACAGTTAAGGGAAAAACTGTTTTTT.

This clone was counted a few times. The chain is built from TRBV28 and TRBJ1-2; the D gene is possibly TRBD1 (5 bases). V lost 4 bases to trimming and J lost 5 bases, with 11 bases between them. The CDR3 is made up of 13 amino acids. The germline V gene has CDR1 MDHEN and CDR2 SYDVKM. The CDR3: CASSSSPGYGYTF. The CDR3 nucleotides read TGTGCCAGCAGTTCATCACCAGGGTATGGCTACACCTTC.

This chain joins TRBV3-1 (or the pseudogene TRBV3-2) and TRBJ2-3, with TRBD2 as a possible D gene (5 bases). CDR3 length: 12 residues. Germline CDR1 and CDR2: LGHDT and YNNKEL (reference sequence). Between the trimmed V and J ends, which lost 4 bases and 13 bases, there was a span of 15 bases. DNA of the CDR3: TGTGCCAGCAGCCTTGACTATAACCTAAAGTATTTT. As protein: CASSLDYNLKYF.

The table lists this clone with a count of one. This sequence joins TRBV9 and TRBJ2-3; the D gene is possibly TRBD1 (5 bases). V lost 3 bases and J 4 bases, leaving 15 bases between the germline ends. This CDR3 is built from 15 residues. CDR1 SGDLS and CDR2 YYNGEE come from the germline V gene. CDR3 in amino acids: CASSETPGRADTQYF. The DNA for the CDR3 is TGTGCCAGCAGCGAGACCCCCGGCAGGGCAGATACGCAGTATTTT.

The rearrangement links TRBV5-5 to TRBJ2-5; D unclear. Trimming pared 2 bases from V and 5 bases from J, leaving 13 bases between. This CDR3 has 14 residues. Germline values: CDR1 SGHKS, CDR2 YYEKEE (reference sequence). The CDR3 sequence: CASSFEVVEETQYF. DNA of the CDR3: TGTGCCAGCAGCTTCGAAGTGGTAGAGGAGACCCAGTACTTC.